This entry lists 26 T cell receptor beta chains sequenced from one sample in a study of blood T cell repertoires in COVID-19 (dated by TCRdb to the early 2020s). Library preparation used the immunoSEQ multiplex PCR assay. TCRdb mirrors the immuneACCESS table, restricted to in-frame sequences. Some clones are absent from its copies; in checked studies, under half trace to an unresolved V gene, and the reason for the others is unknown. This sample lists some 210,000 clones; roughly 90% were detected once. The ten largest clones capture 10% of the sample. Sequencing was carried out using PBMCs or T cells enriched from blood (not recorded which). The receptors derive from a man aged 18-30 years with acute COVID-19.

Only one count was recorded for this clone. The chain uses TRBV7-8 and TRBJ1-2, with a weak D call TRBD1 (6 bases). Germline CDR1 and CDR2: SGHVS and FQNEAQ. Trimming removed 6 bases from V and 2 bases from J, with 16 bases in between. The CDR3 spans 15 residues. The chain's CDR3 is CASSLRRTANYGYTF. Written as DNA, the CDR3 is TGTGCCAGCAGTTTAAGAAGGACAGCGAACTATGGCTACACCTTC. The whole variable domain, filled in from reference TRBV7-8 and TRBJ1-2, reads GAGVSQSPRYKVAKRGQDVALRCDPISGHVSLFWYQQALGQGPEFLTYFQNEAQLDKSGLPSDRFFAERPEGSVSTLKIQRTQQEDSAVYLCASSLRRTANYGYTFGSGTRLTVV.

The chain is built from TRBV11-2 and TRBJ1-2; tentatively, D is TRBD1 (5 bases). Germline loops: CDR1 SGHAT, CDR2 FQNNGV. The V end was cut by 1 base, the J end by 2 bases, with 8 bases between. The length of the CDR3 is 14 residues. For the CDR3, the DNA is TGTGCCAGCAGCTTAGCGGCAGGGAACTATGGCTACACCTTC. Its translation: CASSLAAGNYGYTF.

V and J are TRBV19 and TRBJ1-1; TRBD1 is a possible D gene (5 bases). The CDR3 consists of 14 residues. The germline gives CDR1 LNHDA, CDR2 SQIVND (reference sequence). Trimming stripped 5 bases from V and 6 bases from J, with 16 bases between. CDR3 in amino acids: CASSPQIAGAEAFF. Here the CDR3 DNA reads TGTGCCAGTAGTCCCCAAATTGCGGGGGCTGAAGCTTTCTTT.

This clone was counted between two and nine times. The CDR3 DNA reads as TGTGCCAGCAGCTCCTCCCGGGGGGCCGGCAGACAGCCCCAGCATTTT. Translated, it gives CASSSSRGAGRQPQHF. This chain connects TRBV7-9 to TRBJ1-5; the D gene is possibly TRBD1 (6 bases). Germline-derived CDR1 and CDR2 are SEHNR and FQNEAQ (reference sequence). Trimming shortened V by 4 bases and J by 7 bases, and 20 bases separated the two germline ends. The CDR3 spans 16 residues.

The V call is TRBV24-1, the J call TRBJ2-3; a weak D match, TRBD1 (6 bases). The germline V gene has CDR1 KGHDR and CDR2 SFDVKD. The CDR3 covers 15 residues. V lost 9 bases and J 0 bases, leaving 15 bases between the germline ends. CDR3 bases: TGTGCCACCGGAAGTGGGGGCCGGAGCACAGATACGCAGTATTTT. Encoded protein: CATGSGGRSTDTQYF.

The chain couples TRBV5-6 to TRBJ2-2, with TRBD1 matching over 7 bases. The CDR3 spans 16 residues. Germline V lookup: CDR1 SGHDT, CDR2 YYEEEE. J was trimmed by 0 bases and V by 0 bases; bases with no gene match: 2. The CDR3 DNA reads TGTGCCAGCAGCTTGGCCGGGACAGCGAACACCGGGGAGCTGTTTTTT. Protein product: CASSLAGTANTGELFF. Full variable domain (remainder filled in from reference TRBV5-6 and TRBJ2-2): DAGVTQSPTHLIKTRGQQVTLRCSPKSGHDTVSWYQQALGQGPQFIFQYYEEEERQRGNFPDRFSGHQFPNYSSELNVNALLLGDSALYLCASSLAGTANTGELFFGEGSRLTVL.

The chain has TRBV27 and TRBJ1-1; tentative D call: TRBD1 (5 bases). The length of the CDR3 is 14 residues. Germline values: CDR1 MNHEY, CDR2 SMNVEV (reference sequence). V lost 0 bases and J 7 bases, leaving 12 bases between the germline ends. The CDR3 nucleotides read TGTGCCAGCAGTTTATCCCCGGACACGATTGAAGCTTTCTTT. As protein: CASSLSPDTIEAFF.

The chain employs TRBV19 and TRBJ2-5; 10 bases fit TRBD2. The CDR3 runs to 13 residues. V dropped 9 bases and J dropped 0; count of bases not matched to a gene: 1. Germline V gives CDR1 LNHDA, CDR2 SQIVND (reference sequence). CDR3 region: CASGLADQETQYF. CDR3 in DNA: TGTGCCAGCGGACTAGCGGACCAAGAGACCCAGTACTTC.

This chain connects TRBV20-1 to TRBJ2-5, with D hard to call. CDR3 length: 11 residues. Germline CDR1 reads DFQATT; CDR2 reads SNEGSKA (reference sequence). The ends were cut back, 3 bases at V and 5 bases at J, with 7 bases in the middle. The chain's CDR3 is CSASPTETQYF. DNA of the CDR3: TGCAGTGCTAGCCCTACGGAGACCCAGTACTTC.

The chain couples TRBV10-2 to TRBJ2-1; 7 nucleotides align to TRBD2. Losses at the gene ends were 0 bases for V and 8 bases for J; bases not matched to a gene: 7. The CDR3 consists of 15 residues. Germline CDR1 reads WSHSY; CDR2 reads SAAADI. The CDR3 region has the DNA TGCGCCAGCAGTGAGTCGGCAGGGAGGGCCCATGAGCAGTTCTTC. Amino acid sequence: CASSESAGRAHEQFF.

The chain couples TRBV6-4 to TRBJ1-1; perhaps TRBD1 as D (6 bases). Per the germline V gene, CDR1 is MRHNA and CDR2 is SNTAGT. The CDR3 is made up of 13 amino acids. Trimming stripped 5 bases from V and 3 bases from J, with 10 bases between. CDR3 nucleotide sequence: TGTGCCAGCAGTACACAGGGAGACACTGAAGCTTTCTTT. Translating it yields CASSTQGDTEAFF.

This clone has a single count. The rearrangement uses TRBV2 and TRBJ2-5; no reliable D call. The V end was cut by 7 bases, the J end by 4 bases, with 7 bases between. The CDR3 has 11 residues. The germline V gene has CDR1 SNHLY and CDR2 FYNNEI. The CDR3 loop reads CASNFGETQYF. The DNA for the CDR3 is TGTGCCAGCAATTTCGGAGAGACCCAGTACTTC. Combining the CDR3 with reference TRBV2 and TRBJ2-5 gives the whole variable domain EPEVTQTPSHQVTQMGQEVILRCVPISNHLYFYWYRQILGQKVEFLVSFYNNEISEKSEIFDDQFSVERPDGSNFTLKIRSTKLEDSAMYFCASNFGETQYFGPGTRLLVL.

The chain carries TRBV27 and TRBJ2-2, with 10 bases identical to TRBD2. V trimming: 2 bases; J trimming: 7 bases; junction bases outside the gene matches: 13. The germline V gene encodes CDR1 MNHEY and CDR2 SMNVEV (reference sequence). The CDR3 extends over 18 amino acids. The CDR3 DNA follows: TGTGCCAGCAGTTTAGGTATAGCGGGAGGCCCGAACGACGGGGAGCTGTTTTTT. Protein product: CASSLGIAGGPNDGELFF.

The chain couples TRBV28 to TRBJ1-2, with D maybe TRBD1 (5 bases). V was clipped by 5 bases and J by 11 bases, with 18 bases between them. Per germline, CDR1 MDHEN and CDR2 SYDVKM. The CDR3 is made up of 13 amino acids. CDR3 amino acids: CASSAPGTGGYTF. The CDR3 DNA sequence: TGTGCCAGCAGTGCCCCCGGGACTGGGGGGTACACCTTC.

The chain carries TRBV27 and TRBJ1-4; D possibly corresponds to TRBD1 (5 bases). The length of the CDR3 is 19 residues. The V gene's germline CDR1 is MNHEY and CDR2 SMNVEV (reference sequence). Trimming left V 6 bases short and J 4 bases short, with 27 bases between. Here the CDR3 reads CASRTYSSGGLGGNEKLFF. The CDR3 DNA follows: TGTGCCAGCAGAACCTACTCCTCCGGGGGTTTGGGGGGTAATGAAAAACTGTTTTTT.

The V call is TRBV9, the J call TRBJ2-1; 12 nucleotides align to TRBD1. Germline V CDR1 and CDR2: SGDLS, YYNGEE. The CDR3 covers 17 residues. With 4 bases clipped from V and 9 bases from J, the junction kept 14 bases outside the gene matches. This CDR3 reads CASSLKVEGQGASEQFF. The CDR3 coding sequence is TGTGCCAGCAGCCTAAAGGTGGAGGGACAGGGGGCAAGTGAGCAGTTCTTC.

This clone came up a few times. The V and J genes are TRBV27 and TRBJ2-7; 12 nucleotides agree with TRBD1. CDR3 size: 15 residues. Trimming took 5 bases from V and 5 from J; bases not matched to a gene: 7. Germline lookup yields CDR1 MNHEY and CDR2 SMNVEV (reference sequence). CDR3 region: CASSQPGQGADEQYF. In DNA, the CDR3 is TGTGCCAGCAGTCAACCGGGACAGGGGGCTGACGAGCAGTACTTC.

V usage is TRBV19 and J usage is TRBJ1-6; no reliable D call. This CDR3 spans 16 amino acids. Trimming shortened V by 3 bases and J by 0 bases, and 9 bases separated the two germline ends. In germline, CDR1 is LNHDA, CDR2 SQIVND (reference sequence). The CDR3 bases are TGTGCCAGTAGTATCGGAGGGAGCTCCTATAATTCACCCCTCCACTTT. Protein sequence: CASSIGGSSYNSPLHF.

The chain couples TRBV18 to TRBJ1-3, with 9 nucleotides matching TRBD1. Trimming removed 2 bases from V and 2 bases from J; junction bases left unmatched: 1. Germline assignment: CDR1 KGHSH and CDR2 LQKENI. There are 15 residues in the CDR3. CDR3 bases: TGTGCCAGCTCACCAAGGGACAGGGCTGGAAACACCATATATTTT. Amino acids: CASSPRDRAGNTIYF.

The V call is TRBV7-3, the J call TRBJ1-1; no firm D call. Trimming took 6 bases from V and 1 from J, leaving 9 bases between them. The CDR3 spans 13 residues. The germline V gene encodes CDR1 SGHTA and CDR2 FQGTGA. CDR3 region: CASSLTQNTEAFF. The DNA for the CDR3 is TGTGCCAGCAGTCTGACACAGAACACTGAAGCTTTCTTT.

The V call is TRBV19, the J call TRBJ2-3; 8 bases match TRBD2. With 7 bases clipped from V and 0 bases from J, the junction kept 6 bases outside the gene matches. There are 15 residues in the CDR3. Germline V CDR1 and CDR2: LNHDA, SQIVND (reference sequence). The CDR3 nucleotides are TGTGCCAGTAAGATTAGCGGGACTAGCACAGATACGCAGTATTTT. Protein sequence: CASKISGTSTDTQYF. Together with reference TRBV19 and TRBJ2-3, the CDR3 gives the full variable domain: DGGITQSPKYLFRKEGQNVTLSCEQNLNHDAMYWYRQDPGQGLRLIYYSQIVNDFQKGDIAEGYSVSREKKESFPLTVTSAQKNPTAFYLCASKISGTSTDTQYFGPGTRLTVL.

The chain links TRBV28 to TRBJ1-1; D call uncertain. Germline lookup yields CDR1 MDHEN and CDR2 SYDVKM. V lost 5 bases and J lost 1, with 11 bases in between. The CDR3 is 14 residues long. As DNA, the CDR3 is TGTGCCAGCAGTGCGCAGCAGGCGAACACTGAAGCTTTCTTT. Translated: CASSAQQANTEAFF.

The chain couples TRBV3-1 (or the pseudogene TRBV3-2) to TRBJ2-3; maybe TRBD1 (5 bases). Germline CDR1 and CDR2: LGHDT and YNNKEL (reference sequence). V was trimmed by 2 bases and J by 1 base, leaving 13 bases between them. The CDR3 runs to 16 residues. The CDR3 coding sequence is TGTGCCAGCAGCCAATTATCCGACAGCCGCACAGATACGCAGTATTTT. This gives the protein CASSQLSDSRTDTQYF.

The chain employs TRBV25-1 and TRBJ1-2; weak D call: TRBD1 (5 bases). This CDR3 comprises 13 residues. V was clipped by 2 bases and J by 5 bases, with 9 bases between them. CDR1 and CDR2 from the germline V gene are MGHDK and SYGVNS. The CDR3 sequence is CASSEAGTYGYTF. In DNA form, the CDR3 reads TGTGCCAGCAGTGAAGCTGGGACTTATGGCTACACCTTC.

The chain recombines TRBV6-5 with TRBJ1-5, with 9 bases lining up with TRBD1. CDR3 length equals 15 residues. From germline, CDR1 is MNHEY and CDR2 SVGAGI. V gave up 8 bases and J gave up 3 bases; unmatched junction bases: 8. The chain's CDR3 is CASLLDRGVNQPQHF. DNA of the CDR3: TGTGCCAGCTTATTGGACAGGGGTGTCAATCAGCCCCAGCATTTT.

The chain couples TRBV6-1 to TRBJ1-2; D call uncertain. This CDR3 contains 14 residues. V lost 2 bases to trimming and J lost 4 bases, with 11 bases between them. Germline CDR1 reads MNHNS; CDR2 reads SASEGT. This CDR3 reads CASSEPGKLYGYTF. The CDR3 coding sequence is TGTGCCAGCAGTGAACCCGGGAAGCTCTATGGCTACACCTTC.